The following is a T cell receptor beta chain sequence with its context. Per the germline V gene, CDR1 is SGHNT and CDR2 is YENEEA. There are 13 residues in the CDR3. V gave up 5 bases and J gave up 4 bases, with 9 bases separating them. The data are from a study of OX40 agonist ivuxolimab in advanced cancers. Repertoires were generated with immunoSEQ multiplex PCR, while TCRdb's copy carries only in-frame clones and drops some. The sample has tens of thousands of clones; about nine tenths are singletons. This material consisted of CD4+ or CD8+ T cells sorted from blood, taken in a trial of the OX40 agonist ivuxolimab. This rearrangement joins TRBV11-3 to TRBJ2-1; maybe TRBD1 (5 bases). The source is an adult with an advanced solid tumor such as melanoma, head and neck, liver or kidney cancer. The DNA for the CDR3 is TGTGCCAGCAGCCGGACAATATACAATGAGCAGTTCTTC. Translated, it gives CASSRTIYNEQFF.